The present T cell receptor (beta chain) was sequenced within a study of T cell responses to AZD1222 COVID-19 vaccine. Comments on this clone: Its antigen is not identified.

Using immunoSEQ multiplex PCR, the repertoire was profiled, and TCRdb retains in-frame clones only, with some absent. This sample has about 100,000 clones, with roughly nine tenths found just once. Notes on the study in general: The donors showed a predominance of white British ancestry and of females, with possible underestimation of clonal diversity.

The germline CDR1 and CDR2 sequences are KGHSH and LQKENI. The V gene lost 2 bases and the J gene lost 3 bases, with 10 bases spanning the gap. The CDR3 loop spans 14 amino acids. The sequence was obtained from an adult who received the MenACWY meningococcal vaccine as a control. The sample in question was peripheral blood, obtained 28 days after the second dose of the MenACWY control vaccine. The chain couples TRBV18 to TRBJ1-2, with D perhaps TRBD1 (5 bases). CDR3 coding DNA: TGTGCCAGCTCACCAAGGAGAGGGGACTATGGCTACACCTTC. Translated: CASSPRRGDYGYTF. Full variable domain (rest looked up from reference TRBV18 and TRBJ1-2): NAGVMQNPRHLVRRRGQEARLRCSPMKGHSHVYWYRQLPEEGLKFMVYLQKENIIDESGMPKERFSAEFPKEGPSILRIQQVVRGDSAAYFCASSPRRGDYGYTFGSGTRLTVV.